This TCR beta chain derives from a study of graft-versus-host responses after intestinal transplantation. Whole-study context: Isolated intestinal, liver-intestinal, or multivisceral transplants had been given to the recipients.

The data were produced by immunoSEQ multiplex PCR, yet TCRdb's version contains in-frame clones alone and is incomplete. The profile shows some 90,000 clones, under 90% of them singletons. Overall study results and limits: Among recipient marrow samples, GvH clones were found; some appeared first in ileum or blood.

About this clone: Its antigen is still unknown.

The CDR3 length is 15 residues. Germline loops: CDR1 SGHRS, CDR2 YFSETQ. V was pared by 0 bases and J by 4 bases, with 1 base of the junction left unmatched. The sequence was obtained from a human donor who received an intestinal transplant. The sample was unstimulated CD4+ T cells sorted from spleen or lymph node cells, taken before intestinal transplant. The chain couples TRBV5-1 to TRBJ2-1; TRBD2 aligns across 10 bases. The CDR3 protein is CASSLVTSGYNEQFF. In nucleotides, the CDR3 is TGCGCCAGCAGCTTGGTGACTAGCGGGTACAATGAGCAGTTCTTC.